This T cell receptor beta chain was observed in a study of response to subunit inactivated influenza vaccine. Each CDR3 protein is one row after TCRdb ran MiXCR on the RT-PCR reads. The sample holds 650,000 to 800,000 distinct CDR3 sequences, approximately 15% seen once. Study-wide points: It was the authors' suggestion that each seasonal influenza vaccination recruits few new T cells.

CDR1 is SGHTA, CDR2 FQGTGA, per germline. CDR3 length: 17 amino acids. J gave up 0 bases and V 2 bases, and 4 bases lay outside the gene matches. A word on this clonotype: Its antigen is unknown.

The genes are TRBV7-3 and TRBJ2-2; the match to TRBD2 covers 9 bases. This clonotype was sampled from a man over 45 who received an inactivated influenza vaccine. Sequenced here: PBMCs from blood, sampled around 14 days before vaccination. This chain's CDR3 is CASSLSSGAANTGELFF. CDR3 DNA sequence: TGTGCCAGCAGCTTATCTAGCGGGGCCGCGAACACCGGGGAGCTGTTTTTT.